This entry describes one TCR beta chain. Its antigen is as yet unknown. The sample belongs to a study of T cells in Graves' hyperthyroidism and ophthalmopathy. Aged 18 to 65, the patients had hyperthyroidism that was newly diagnosed and had lasted under 2 months. 10 ml of fresh peripheral blood supplied the PBMCs. The CDR3 regions of TCR beta were amplified from RNA transcripts. The HTBI primer set was used in a first-round RT-PCR of the TCR CDR3. TCRdb re-analysed the multiplex PCR reads in MiXCR, keeping a single row per CDR3 protein. The sample holds around 290,000 distinct CDR3 sequences, about an eighth seen once. Study-wide points: Most thyroid clonotypes that were expanded above 0.001 also turned up in blood.

The sequence was obtained from a woman in her twenties or thirties with Graves' hyperthyroidism that later progressed to Graves' ophthalmopathy. Sequencing used blood.

In nucleotides, the CDR3 is TGTGCCAGCAGCTTAGCCATCAGTCAGGGGTCAAACACCATATATTTT. Translated, it gives CASSLAISQGSNTIYF. The chain couples TRBV7-2 to TRBJ1-3, with D maybe TRBD1 (6 bases). The germline V gene encodes CDR1 SGHTA and CDR2 FQGNSA. The germline V and J ends were trimmed by 0 bases and 6 bases, with 15 bases remaining between them. The CDR3 contains 16 residues. The complete variable domain, with remaining parts taken from reference TRBV7-2 and TRBJ1-3, reads GAGVSQSPSNKVTEKGKDVELRCDPISGHTALYWYRQSLGQGLEFLIYFQGNSAPDKSGLPSDRFSAERTGGSVSTLTIQRTQQEDSAVYLCASSLAISQGSNTIYFGEGSWLTVV.